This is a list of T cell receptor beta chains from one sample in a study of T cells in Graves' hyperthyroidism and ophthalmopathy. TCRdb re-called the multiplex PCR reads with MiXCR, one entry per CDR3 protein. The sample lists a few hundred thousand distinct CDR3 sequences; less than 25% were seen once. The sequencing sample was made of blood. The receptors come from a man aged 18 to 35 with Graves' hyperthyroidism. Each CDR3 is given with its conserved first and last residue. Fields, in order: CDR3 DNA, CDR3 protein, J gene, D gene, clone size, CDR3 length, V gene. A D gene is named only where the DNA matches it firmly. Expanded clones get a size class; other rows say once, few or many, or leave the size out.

cdr3_nt: TGTGCCAGCAGTTACTCCGGGGGGGCAGTAGAGACCCAGTACTTC; cdr3_aa: CASSYSGGAVETQYF; j_call: TRBJ2-5; d_call: TRBD2; clone_size: many; cdr3_length: 15; v_call: TRBV6-2/TRBV6-3
cdr3_nt: TGTGCCAGCACCAGATGGGGGGAGGGTGAAGCTTTCTTT; cdr3_aa: CASTRWGEGEAFF; j_call: TRBJ1-1; d_call: -; clone_size: many; cdr3_length: 13; v_call: TRBV12-3/TRBV12-4
cdr3_nt: TGTGCCAGCAGTCCTAGCTGGGGCCCGTACGAGCAGTACTTC; cdr3_aa: CASSPSWGPYEQYF; j_call: TRBJ2-7; d_call: -; clone_size: few; cdr3_length: 14; v_call: TRBV7-6
cdr3_nt: TGTGCCAGCAGCGCGCCCCACGACGGGTATGGCTACACCTTC; cdr3_aa: CASSAPHDGYGYTF; j_call: TRBJ1-2; d_call: -; clone_size: many; cdr3_length: 14; v_call: TRBV7-9
cdr3_nt: TGTGCCAGCAGTTACTCGAGACATAGGAACACTGAAGCTTTCTTT; cdr3_aa: CASSYSRHRNTEAFF; j_call: TRBJ1-1; d_call: -; clone_size: many; cdr3_length: 15; v_call: TRBV6-5
cdr3_nt: TGTGCCAGCAGCTCTTGGGTCTCTGGAAACACCATATATTTT; cdr3_aa: CASSSWVSGNTIYF; j_call: TRBJ1-3; d_call: -; clone_size: many; cdr3_length: 14; v_call: TRBV5-5
cdr3_nt: TGCAGCGTGCCCCGGGGCGGTAACGAGCAGTACTTC; cdr3_aa: CSVPRGGNEQYF; j_call: TRBJ2-7; d_call: -; clone_size: many; cdr3_length: 12; v_call: TRBV29-1
cdr3_nt: TGTGCCAGCAGTTTCTTGAGCGGGGCTCAAGAGACCCAGTACTTC; cdr3_aa: CASSFLSGAQETQYF; j_call: TRBJ2-5; d_call: TRBD2; clone_size: many; cdr3_length: 15; v_call: TRBV12-3/TRBV12-4
cdr3_nt: TGTGCCAGCAGTTTATGGGCTACCACCGGGGAGCTGTTTTTT; cdr3_aa: CASSLWATTGELFF; j_call: TRBJ2-2; d_call: -; clone_size: many; cdr3_length: 14; v_call: TRBV27
cdr3_nt: TGTGCCAGCAGTGGAGGCGGGGGGCCCCCGGAGACCCAGTACTTC; cdr3_aa: CASSGGGGPPETQYF; j_call: TRBJ2-5; d_call: TRBD2; clone_size: many; cdr3_length: 15; v_call: TRBV2
cdr3_nt: TGCGCCAGCAGCTTTTTCAGGGGGACCGGGGAGCTGTTTTTT; cdr3_aa: CASSFFRGTGELFF; j_call: TRBJ2-2; d_call: TRBD1; clone_size: -; cdr3_length: 14; v_call: TRBV5-1
cdr3_nt: TGTGCCAGCAGTTTCCCGAGGACTAGCGCCGACCAAGAGACCCAGTACTTC; cdr3_aa: CASSFPRTSADQETQYF; j_call: TRBJ2-5; d_call: TRBD2; clone_size: few; cdr3_length: 17; v_call: TRBV12-3/TRBV12-4
cdr3_nt: TGTGCCAGCAGCCAAGAAGGGACTAGCGGAAAAGAGACCCAGTACTTC; cdr3_aa: CASSQEGTSGKETQYF; j_call: TRBJ2-5; d_call: TRBD2; clone_size: few; cdr3_length: 16; v_call: TRBV3-1
cdr3_nt: TGTGCCAGCAGCTTGGACAGACATAGCAATCAGCCCCAGCATTTT; cdr3_aa: CASSLDRHSNQPQHF; j_call: TRBJ1-5; d_call: -; clone_size: -; cdr3_length: 15; v_call: TRBV7-9
cdr3_nt: TGCAGCGTGGGGCAGGCGTCCGAGCAGTACTTC; cdr3_aa: CSVGQASEQYF; j_call: TRBJ2-7; d_call: -; clone_size: many; cdr3_length: 11; v_call: TRBV29-1
cdr3_nt: TGCACCGGGGGGGCGGAGGAGACCCAGTACTTC; cdr3_aa: CTGGAEETQYF; j_call: TRBJ2-5; d_call: TRBD2; clone_size: few; cdr3_length: 11; v_call: TRBV29-1
cdr3_nt: TGTGCCAGCAGCAGATTCGACAGGAACACTGAAGCTTTCTTT; cdr3_aa: CASSRFDRNTEAFF; j_call: TRBJ1-1; d_call: -; clone_size: many; cdr3_length: 14; v_call: TRBV5-8
cdr3_nt: TGTGCCAGCTCCCCCAGGGTAGGAGAGCAGTACTTC; cdr3_aa: CASSPRVGEQYF; j_call: TRBJ2-7; d_call: -; clone_size: few; cdr3_length: 12; v_call: TRBV18
cdr3_nt: TGTGCCACCAGTGATTTGCAAGGGAGCGGCTACACCTTC; cdr3_aa: CATSDLQGSGYTF; j_call: TRBJ1-2; d_call: -; clone_size: -; cdr3_length: 13; v_call: TRBV24-1
cdr3_nt: TGTGCCAGCAGCTTAGTCCACCTCGGGGACAGGGGAGGACGCAATCAGCCCCAGCATTTT; cdr3_aa: CASSLVHLGDRGGRNQPQHF; j_call: TRBJ1-5; d_call: TRBD1; clone_size: -; cdr3_length: 20; v_call: TRBV11-3
cdr3_nt: TGTGCCAGCAGTTATACGGGGGCCCTCTCAACCTACGAGCAGTACTTC; cdr3_aa: CASSYTGALSTYEQYF; j_call: TRBJ2-7; d_call: -; clone_size: few; cdr3_length: 16; v_call: TRBV6-5
cdr3_nt: TGTGCCACCAGTGATTTGCAAAAGGGACAGTCCTACGAGCAGTACTTC; cdr3_aa: CATSDLQKGQSYEQYF; j_call: TRBJ2-7; d_call: TRBD1; clone_size: many; cdr3_length: 16; v_call: TRBV24-1
cdr3_nt: TGTGCCTGCAGCTTAGATAGGCATTGGACAGAAGCTTTCTTT; cdr3_aa: CACSLDRHWTEAFF; j_call: TRBJ1-1; d_call: -; clone_size: -; cdr3_length: 14; v_call: TRBV11-2
cdr3_nt: TGTGCCAGCAGTACCCGGGGACAGGGGGCCTACGAGCAGTACTTC; cdr3_aa: CASSTRGQGAYEQYF; j_call: TRBJ2-7; d_call: TRBD1; clone_size: -; cdr3_length: 15; v_call: TRBV28
cdr3_nt: TGTGCCAGCAGTCCCCGGACACTAGTCGCCTACGAGCAGTACTTC; cdr3_aa: CASSPRTLVAYEQYF; j_call: TRBJ2-7; d_call: -; clone_size: few; cdr3_length: 15; v_call: TRBV12-3/TRBV12-4
cdr3_nt: TGTGCCAGCAGCGCGAGCCTACTCTCCGAGCAGTACTTC; cdr3_aa: CASSASLLSEQYF; j_call: TRBJ2-7; d_call: -; clone_size: many; cdr3_length: 13; v_call: TRBV9
cdr3_nt: TGTGCCAGCATCGCTCGGAACACTGAAGCTTTCTTT; cdr3_aa: CASIARNTEAFF; j_call: TRBJ1-1; d_call: -; clone_size: many; cdr3_length: 12; v_call: TRBV6-5
cdr3_nt: TGTGCCAGCCAAGGGGGGATTCCCTACGAGCAGTACTTC; cdr3_aa: CASQGGIPYEQYF; j_call: TRBJ2-7; d_call: -; clone_size: -; cdr3_length: 13; v_call: TRBV28
cdr3_nt: TGCAGCGCTGACCTTAAGGAAGGGCGCGGTGGCTACACCTTC; cdr3_aa: CSADLKEGRGGYTF; j_call: TRBJ1-2; d_call: -; clone_size: -; cdr3_length: 14; v_call: TRBV29-1
cdr3_nt: TGTGCCAGCAGCTTTAGACAGGGCAGTACCTATGGCTACACCTTC; cdr3_aa: CASSFRQGSTYGYTF; j_call: TRBJ1-2; d_call: TRBD1; clone_size: many; cdr3_length: 15; v_call: TRBV13
cdr3_nt: TGTGCCAGCAGTTCCCCCCAGGGGCAGGGTGGCTACACCTTC; cdr3_aa: CASSSPQGQGGYTF; j_call: TRBJ1-2; d_call: -; clone_size: many; cdr3_length: 14; v_call: TRBV28
cdr3_nt: TGTGCCAGCAGCCCCCACCCGGACAGGGGCACTGAAGCTTTCTTT; cdr3_aa: CASSPHPDRGTEAFF; j_call: TRBJ1-1; d_call: TRBD1; clone_size: many; cdr3_length: 15; v_call: TRBV11-2
cdr3_nt: TGTGCCAGCAAGATGACAGCTTCCCAAGAGACCCAGTACTTC; cdr3_aa: CASKMTASQETQYF; j_call: TRBJ2-5; d_call: -; clone_size: -; cdr3_length: 14; v_call: TRBV6-5
cdr3_nt: TGTGCCAGCAGCTTAGAGTCTGAATTCTCCTACGAGCAGTACTTC; cdr3_aa: CASSLESEFSYEQYF; j_call: TRBJ2-7; d_call: -; clone_size: -; cdr3_length: 15; v_call: TRBV7-6
cdr3_nt: TGTGCCAGCAGCGGGGTGGGCAATCAGCCCCAGCATTTT; cdr3_aa: CASSGVGNQPQHF; j_call: TRBJ1-5; d_call: -; clone_size: many; cdr3_length: 13; v_call: TRBV27
cdr3_nt: TGTGCCAGCAGTCCCGCCCTTGCGGGAAACACCATATATTTT; cdr3_aa: CASSPALAGNTIYF; j_call: TRBJ1-3; d_call: -; clone_size: many; cdr3_length: 14; v_call: TRBV6-2/TRBV6-3
cdr3_nt: TGTGCCAGCAGCTTAGATCGTAACGGCGAGCAGTACTTC; cdr3_aa: CASSLDRNGEQYF; j_call: TRBJ2-7; d_call: -; clone_size: -; cdr3_length: 13; v_call: TRBV11-2
cdr3_nt: TGTGCCAGCAGCCAGGGGACAGGGGAGACCCAGTACTTC; cdr3_aa: CASSQGTGETQYF; j_call: TRBJ2-5; d_call: TRBD1; clone_size: many; cdr3_length: 13; v_call: TRBV12-3/TRBV12-4
cdr3_nt: TGCAGTGCTAGAGATCTAGGGGGTACGTGGGAGACCCAGTACTTC; cdr3_aa: CSARDLGGTWETQYF; j_call: TRBJ2-5; d_call: -; clone_size: -; cdr3_length: 15; v_call: TRBV20-1
cdr3_nt: TGTGCCAGCAGCGGTCAGGGAATAGGCTACGAGCAGTACTTC; cdr3_aa: CASSGQGIGYEQYF; j_call: TRBJ2-7; d_call: -; clone_size: many; cdr3_length: 14; v_call: TRBV9
cdr3_nt: TGCGCCAGCAGTGACAACCTCCGGACAGGGGGCAATCAGCCCCAGCATTTT; cdr3_aa: CASSDNLRTGGNQPQHF; j_call: TRBJ1-5; d_call: TRBD1; clone_size: -; cdr3_length: 17; v_call: TRBV10-2
cdr3_nt: TGTGCCAGCAGTGAAGTTAAAGGAAGCGCAGTCAAGCAGTACTTC; cdr3_aa: CASSEVKGSAVKQYF; j_call: TRBJ2-7; d_call: -; clone_size: many; cdr3_length: 15; v_call: TRBV6-1
cdr3_nt: TGTGCCAGCAGCTACAGGGACAGGGGACAGCCCCAGCATTTT; cdr3_aa: CASSYRDRGQPQHF; j_call: TRBJ1-5; d_call: TRBD1; clone_size: many; cdr3_length: 14; v_call: TRBV12-3/TRBV12-4
cdr3_nt: TGTGCCAGCAGTTTAACCGCCCGGCATGAAGCTTTCTTT; cdr3_aa: CASSLTARHEAFF; j_call: TRBJ1-1; d_call: -; clone_size: many; cdr3_length: 13; v_call: TRBV28
cdr3_nt: TGCAGTGCTTCCCGGACAGCCAACACTGAAGCTTTCTTT; cdr3_aa: CSASRTANTEAFF; j_call: TRBJ1-1; d_call: -; clone_size: many; cdr3_length: 13; v_call: TRBV20-1
cdr3_nt: TGCAGTGCTACTGGACGGGATCAGCCCCAGCATTTT; cdr3_aa: CSATGRDQPQHF; j_call: TRBJ1-5; d_call: -; clone_size: many; cdr3_length: 12; v_call: TRBV20-1
cdr3_nt: TGTGCCAGCAGTGAAATCCCCTTAGCCGAGACCCAGTACTTC; cdr3_aa: CASSEIPLAETQYF; j_call: TRBJ2-5; d_call: -; clone_size: many; cdr3_length: 14; v_call: TRBV6-1
cdr3_nt: TGTGCCAGCAGTGAACACTGGCAGGGGGCTTCTATCGATGGCTACACCTTC; cdr3_aa: CASSEHWQGASIDGYTF; j_call: TRBJ1-2; d_call: TRBD1; clone_size: -; cdr3_length: 17; v_call: TRBV6-1
cdr3_nt: TGTGCCTGGAGTGTCCTAGCGAACACCGGGGAGCTGTTTTTT; cdr3_aa: CAWSVLANTGELFF; j_call: TRBJ2-2; d_call: -; clone_size: many; cdr3_length: 14; v_call: TRBV30
cdr3_nt: TGTGCCAGCAGGGCGGCGGGAAATAGCAATCAGCCCCAGCATTTT; cdr3_aa: CASRAAGNSNQPQHF; j_call: TRBJ1-5; d_call: -; clone_size: many; cdr3_length: 15; v_call: TRBV12-3/TRBV12-4
cdr3_nt: TGCAGTGCTAGAACCTACAGGGATAGCAATCAGCCCCAGCATTTT; cdr3_aa: CSARTYRDSNQPQHF; j_call: TRBJ1-5; d_call: -; clone_size: -; cdr3_length: 15; v_call: TRBV20-1
cdr3_nt: TGCAGTGGCCTGGGGACAGGTTTCTATGGCTACACCTTC; cdr3_aa: CSGLGTGFYGYTF; j_call: TRBJ1-2; d_call: TRBD1; clone_size: few; cdr3_length: 13; v_call: TRBV20-1
cdr3_nt: TGCGCCAGCAGCTTGTTGGGGGGCGCAGAGGAGGCGCAGTATTTT; cdr3_aa: CASSLLGGAEEAQYF; j_call: TRBJ2-3; d_call: -; clone_size: few; cdr3_length: 15; v_call: TRBV5-1